Sequencing of this T cell receptor beta chain was carried out in a study of T cell repertoires in cytomegalovirus infection. Overall study context: CMV infection together with matching HLA type was indicated by public TCR beta signatures.

This clonotype was detected a few times. V was cut by 1 base and J by 0 bases, with 17 bases left in between. The germline V gene has CDR1 SGHTS and CDR2 YDEGEE. The CDR3 extends over 18 amino acids. MiXCR was run by TCRdb on the reads, yielding one entry per CDR3 protein. The table has some 300,000 distinct CDR3 sequences, 12% to 15% seen once. Sample: PBMCs. The chain is built from TRBV5-8 and TRBJ2-1, with D possibly called TRBD1 or TRBD2 (6 bases each). The clonotype originates from a human donor in good health (CMV status not recorded). Some clones in this sample may be carry-over from other donors' samples. The CDR3 coding sequence is TGTGCCAGCAGCTTGTTAGCCGGGGGCCCGAGCTCCTACAATGAGCAGTTCTTC. This sequence encodes CASSLLAGGPSSYNEQFF.